These 17 T cell receptor beta chains were sequenced from one sample in a study of graft-versus-host responses after intestinal transplantation. Their antigen targets remain unknown. Data came from immunoSEQ multiplex PCR; TCRdb stores just in-frame clones and leaves some out. The table shows roughly 110,000 clones, with 85% to 95% occurring only once. The specimen was unstimulated CD8+ T cells sorted from spleen or lymph node cells, collected before transplant. Receptors originate from a human donor who was the organ donor for an intestinal transplant.

This rearrangement joins TRBV7-6 to TRBJ2-3, with TRBD2 matching over 11 bases. Germline-derived CDR1 and CDR2 are SGHVS and FNYEAQ. V was pared by 4 bases and J by 4 bases, with 1 base of the junction left unmatched. The CDR3 consists of 14 residues. CDR3 protein: CASSSGLAADTQYF. DNA of the CDR3: TGTGCCAGCAGCTCGGGACTAGCGGCAGATACGCAGTATTTT.

This chain links TRBV27 with TRBJ2-1, with 11 nucleotides matching TRBD2. The length of the CDR3 is 15 residues. J lost 3 bases, V lost 8 bases, and 6 bases had no gene match. Germline V CDR1 and CDR2: MNHEY, SMNVEV (reference sequence). The CDR3 DNA reads TGTGCCAGCTGGCAACTAGCGGGGGTCTACAATGAGCAGTTCTTC. Its protein product is CASWQLAGVYNEQFF.

This chain joins TRBV6-1 and TRBJ2-7; a possible D gene is TRBD1 (6 bases). V dropped 0 bases and J dropped 0 bases, with 24 bases sitting between them. CDR3 length equals 20 residues. CDR1 is MNHNS, CDR2 SASEGT, per germline. The CDR3 sequence is CASSEAGQRGSLDGSYEQYF. CDR3 coding DNA: TGTGCCAGCAGTGAAGCCGGACAGAGAGGTTCCCTCGATGGCTCCTACGAGCAGTACTTC.

This chain uses TRBV15 with TRBJ2-1; 7 bases are a match to TRBD2. The CDR3 contains 19 residues. V lost 0 bases to trimming and J lost 0 bases; unmatched junction nucleotides: 11. CDR1 and CDR2 (germline): LNHNV, YYDKDF (reference sequence). CDR3 sequence reads: CATSREGMTSLSSYNEQFF. CDR3 coding DNA: TGTGCCACCAGCAGAGAAGGGATGACTAGCTTAAGCTCCTACAATGAGCAGTTCTTC.

The chain links TRBV7-8 to TRBJ2-1, with no clear D. V lost 0 bases, J lost 0 bases, and 12 bases lay in between. In germline, CDR1 is SGHVS, CDR2 FQNEAQ. The CDR3 loop spans 17 amino acids. CDR3 coding DNA: TGTGCCAGCAGCTTAGCGGTGCCTATTAGCTCCTACAATGAGCAGTTCTTC. The encoded protein is CASSLAVPISSYNEQFF.

This sequence joins TRBV9 and TRBJ2-4, with D unresolved. Germline V gene data show CDR1 as SGDLS and CDR2 as YYNGEE. The CDR3 extends over 13 amino acids. Trimming shortened V by 3 bases and J by 1 base, and 5 bases separated the two germline ends. As DNA, the CDR3 is TGTGCCAGCAGCGGGGCGGCCAAAAACATTCAGTACTTC. Translation: CASSGAAKNIQYF.

This CDR3 reads CASNSYTRVINQPQHF. For the CDR3, the DNA is TGTGCCAGCAACAGCTATACGAGGGTGATCAATCAGCCCCAGCATTTT. This sequence joins TRBV28 and TRBJ1-5; no clear D gene. Trimming removed 7 bases at V and 3 bases at J, with 19 bases between. This CDR3 is built from 16 residues. CDR1 MDHEN and CDR2 SYDVKM come from the germline V gene.

The rearrangement uses TRBV11-2 and TRBJ2-1, with 9 bases fitting TRBD1. J lost 7 bases, V lost 1 base, and 5 bases had no gene match. This CDR3 region has 15 residues. Germline CDR1 SGHAT, CDR2 FQNNGV. The CDR3 DNA reads TGTGCCAGCAGCTTAGGGGACAGGGAGGGGAATGAGCAGTTCTTC. This encodes CASSLGDREGNEQFF.

The chain carries TRBV13 and TRBJ2-2; unclear D gene. Trimming pared 3 bases from V and 7 bases from J, leaving 6 bases between. The CDR3 covers 12 residues. Germline CDR1 and CDR2: PRHDT and FYEKMQ (reference sequence). The CDR3 reads CASSFEGGELFF. The DNA for the CDR3 is TGTGCCAGCAGCTTCGAAGGCGGGGAGCTGTTTTTT.

The CDR3: CASSLLASGYNEQFF. The CDR3 nucleotides are TGTGCCAGCAGTTTATTGGCTAGCGGCTACAATGAGCAGTTCTTC. The chain has TRBV27 and TRBJ2-1, with TRBD2 matching 7 bases. CDR1 MNHEY and CDR2 SMNVEV come from the germline V gene (reference sequence). The J segment lost 3 bases and the V segment lost 1 base, leaving 3 bases of the junction unmatched. CDR3 length equals 15 residues.

In this sample, this clone turned up once. V is TRBV6-5 and J is TRBJ2-3, with D possibly TRBD1 on 5 matching bases. CDR1 and CDR2 (germline): MNHEY, SVGAGI. V lost 2 bases to trimming and J lost 4 bases, with 7 bases between them. This CDR3 has 13 amino acids. The chain's CDR3 is CASSYRGADTQYF. As DNA, the CDR3 is TGTGCCAGCAGTTACAGGGGCGCAGATACGCAGTATTTT.

The rearrangement uses TRBV30 and TRBJ1-4, with TRBD1 matching 7 bases. The CDR3 runs 12 residues. Germline V lookup: CDR1 GTSNPN, CDR2 SVGIG (reference sequence). The junction had 5 bases not matched to a gene; V was cut back by 5 bases and J by 8 bases. The CDR3 sequence: CAWGQAGEKLFF. CDR3 coding DNA: TGTGCCTGGGGACAGGCGGGGGAAAAACTGTTTTTT.

The J gene is TRBJ1-3, the V gene TRBV15; maybe TRBD1 (5 bases). The CDR3 is 16 residues long. Germline CDR1 is LNHNV and CDR2 is YYDKDF (reference sequence). Trimming shortened V by 0 bases and J by 1 base, and 10 bases separated the two germline ends. In DNA form, the CDR3 reads TGTGCCACCAGCAGAGAGGGGGGGATGTCTGGAAACACCATATATTTT. This gives the protein CATSREGGMSGNTIYF.

V is TRBV7-9 and J is TRBJ2-5; D remains unclear. This CDR3 has 14 amino acids. V was shortened by 2 bases and J by 2 bases, with 9 bases between the two germline ends. CDR1 and CDR2 (germline): SEHNR, FQNEAQ (reference sequence). The CDR3 protein is CASSLIVRQETQYF. For the CDR3, the DNA is TGTGCCAGCAGCTTAATCGTTCGGCAAGAGACCCAGTACTTC.

The CDR3 DNA reads TGTGCCAGCAGCGGCCCAACGGGACTCGAGCAGTACTTC. Amino acids: CASSGPTGLEQYF. J is TRBJ2-5 and V is TRBV11-2; maybe TRBD2 (6 bases). The DNA end is a closer match to TRBJ2-7, so the J assignment may be wrong. The CDR3 totals 13 residues. The V gene's germline CDR1 is SGHAT and CDR2 FQNNGV.

The chain links TRBV19 to TRBJ1-1; D ambiguous. Trimming removed 1 base at V and 2 bases at J, with 11 bases between. Germline loops: CDR1 LNHDA, CDR2 SQIVND (reference sequence). CDR3 length equals 15 residues. The CDR3 here is CASSIVGQINTEAFF. CDR3 nucleotides: TGTGCCAGTAGTATAGTCGGGCAGATTAACACTGAAGCTTTCTTT.

V usage is TRBV27 and J usage is TRBJ2-1; D might be TRBD2 (6 bases). The CDR3 runs 12 residues. Trimming took 2 bases from V and 7 from J, leaving 6 bases between them. The germline CDR1 and CDR2 sequences are MNHEY and SMNVEV (reference sequence). The CDR3 is CASSLAGNEQFF. The CDR3 bases are TGTGCCAGCAGTTTAGCGGGAAATGAGCAGTTCTTC.